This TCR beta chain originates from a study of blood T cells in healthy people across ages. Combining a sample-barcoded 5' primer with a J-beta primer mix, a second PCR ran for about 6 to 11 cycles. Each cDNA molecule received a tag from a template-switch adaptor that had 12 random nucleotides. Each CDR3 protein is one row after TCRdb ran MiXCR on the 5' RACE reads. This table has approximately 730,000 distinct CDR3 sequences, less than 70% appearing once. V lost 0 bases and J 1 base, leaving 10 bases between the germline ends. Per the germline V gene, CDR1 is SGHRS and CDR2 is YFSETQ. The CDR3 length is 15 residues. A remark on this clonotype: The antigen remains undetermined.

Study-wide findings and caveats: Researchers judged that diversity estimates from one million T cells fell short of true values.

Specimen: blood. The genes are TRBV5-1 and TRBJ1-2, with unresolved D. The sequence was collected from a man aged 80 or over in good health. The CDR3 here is CASSLASRVNYGYTF. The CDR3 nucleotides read TGCGCCAGCAGCTTGGCCAGTCGTGTTAACTATGGCTACACCTTC.